Shown below are 15 T cell receptor beta chains from a single sample sequenced in a study of blood T cells in healthy people across ages. Sample-barcoded 5' priming and a J-beta primer mix drove a second PCR of roughly 7 to 11 cycles. MiXCR, run by TCRdb on the 5' RACE reads, gives a single entry per CDR3 protein. The repertoire holds roughly 500,000 distinct CDR3 sequences, with 25% to 30% as singletons. The sample was blood. The receptor set was obtained from a woman aged 70-85 years in good health.

The CDR3 region is CSAVYPGGASRNEQFF. For the CDR3, the DNA is TGCAGTGCTGTGTACCCCGGGGGGGCCTCTCGCAATGAGCAGTTCTTC. V usage is TRBV20-1 and J usage is TRBJ2-5; 8 positions agree with TRBD2. The end of the DNA aligns better with TRBJ2-1, so the J call may be wrong. Germline loops: CDR1 DFQATT, CDR2 SNEGSKA (reference sequence). The CDR3 runs 16 residues.

The CDR3 is CSARDRGGAYEQYF. The CDR3 DNA follows: TGCAGTGCTAGAGATCGGGGAGGGGCCTACGAGCAGTACTTC. The chain couples TRBV20-1 to TRBJ2-7; 7 nucleotides agree with TRBD2. Germline values: CDR1 DFQATT, CDR2 SNEGSKA (reference sequence). V lost 0 bases, J lost 2 bases, and 4 bases stayed unmatched. This CDR3 has 14 residues.

This clonotype was seen once. J is TRBJ2-1 and V is TRBV29-1, with D uncertain. The J call may not be correct, given that the DNA end is closer to TRBJ2-5. The CDR3 covers 15 residues. CDR1 is SQVTM, CDR2 ANQGSEA, per germline. The CDR3 coding sequence is TGCAGCGTTGAAGAGGGTCCGCTATCCGGAGAGACCCAGTACTTC. This sequence encodes CSVEEGPLSGETQYF.

The V and J genes are TRBV5-1 and TRBJ2-1, with D perhaps TRBD1 or TRBD2 (5 bases each). Trimming removed 0 bases from V and 5 bases from J, with 12 bases in between. The CDR3 loop spans 15 amino acids. Germline loops: CDR1 SGHRS, CDR2 YFSETQ. The CDR3 spells CASSLARRGNNEQFF. The CDR3 nucleotides are TGCGCCAGCAGCTTGGCCCGCCGGGGCAACAATGAGCAGTTCTTC.

The chain is built from TRBV9 and TRBJ1-2; D remains ambiguous. Deletions cut 7 bases from V and 2 bases from J, with 9 bases between. The CDR3 covers 12 residues. Germline loops: CDR1 SGDLS, CDR2 YYNGEE. The CDR3 here is CASGLENYGYTF. The CDR3 nucleotides read TGTGCCAGCGGCCTGGAAAACTATGGCTACACCTTC.

The sample holds a few counts of this clonotype. The chain joins TRBV2 to TRBJ2-3; 12 bases fit TRBD2. The CDR3 totals 15 residues. The junction had 1 base not matched to a gene; V was cut back by 4 bases and J by 2 bases. CDR1 and CDR2 (germline): SNHLY, FYNNEI. In nucleotides, the CDR3 is TGTGCCAGCAGTGGACTAGCGGGGGTCACAGATACGCAGTATTTT. This codes for CASSGLAGVTDTQYF.

The V call is TRBV4-3, the J call TRBJ2-7; unclear D gene. The germline V and J ends were trimmed by 1 base and 0 bases, with 10 bases remaining between them. The germline V gene encodes CDR1 LGHNA and CDR2 YSLEER. This CDR3 contains 15 residues. The CDR3 loop reads CASSQVWQASYEQYF. The DNA of the CDR3 is TGCGCCAGCAGCCAAGTATGGCAGGCCTCCTACGAGCAGTACTTC.

The sample holds a few counts of this clonotype. The chain joins TRBV7-8 to TRBJ1-2; TRBD1 matches at 7 bases. After removal of 5 bases from V and 4 bases from J, the junction contained 10 bases not matched to a gene. The CDR3 is 15 amino acids. Germline V CDR1 and CDR2: SGHVS, FQNEAQ. CDR3 sequence (DNA): TGTGCCAGCAGCCCAAAGGAAGGGGGCGCCTATGGCTACACCTTC. Its translation is CASSPKEGGAYGYTF. The full variable domain, completed using reference TRBV7-8 and TRBJ1-2, is GAGVSQSPRYKVAKRGQDVALRCDPISGHVSLFWYQQALGQGPEFLTYFQNEAQLDKSGLPSDRFFAERPEGSVSTLKIQRTQQEDSAVYLCASSPKEGGAYGYTFGSGTRLTVV.

The chain uses TRBV2 and TRBJ2-2; TRBD1 matches at 11 bases. The germline V gene encodes CDR1 SNHLY and CDR2 FYNNEI. The CDR3 covers 15 residues. V trimming: 6 bases; J trimming: 2 bases; junction bases outside the gene matches: 2. This CDR3 reads CASRGQGANTGELFF. CDR3 DNA: TGTGCCAGCAGAGGACAGGGGGCTAACACCGGGGAGCTGTTTTTT.

The chain combines TRBV12-3 or TRBV12-4 with TRBJ2-5; D possibly corresponds to TRBD2 (5 bases). CDR3 size: 13 residues. The germline V and J ends were trimmed by 8 bases and 5 bases, with 15 bases remaining between them. The CDR3 region has the DNA TGTGCCAGCGGAGAACTGGGCGGGGAGACCCAGTACTTC. Translation: CASGELGGETQYF.

About this clonotype itself: Relative to the germline gene, one junction end is altered; a read error may explain this. The J gene is TRBJ2-1, the V gene TRBV4-3; TRBD2 matches 8 bases. This CDR3 region has 15 residues. Germline V gene sequence: CDR1 LGHNA, CDR2 YSLEER. The CDR3, as DNA: TGCGCCGGCAGCTGGGCGGGGGGCTCCTACAATGAGCAGTTCTTC. It is translated as CAGSWAGGSYNEQFF.

This chain joins TRBV4-1 and TRBJ2-1, with 8 nucleotides matching TRBD2. CDR1 and CDR2 (germline): MGHRA, YSYEKL. This CDR3 spans 16 amino acids. After removal of 6 bases from V and 0 bases from J, the junction contained 7 bases not matched to a gene. CDR3 protein: CASRENAGGSYNEQFF. The CDR3 DNA follows: TGCGCCAGCAGAGAGAATGCGGGGGGCTCCTACAATGAGCAGTTCTTC.

This rearrangement joins TRBV7-2 to TRBJ2-3, with D perhaps TRBD1 (6 bases). V was clipped by 3 bases and J by 0 bases, with 10 bases between them. Germline V CDR1 and CDR2: SGHTA, FQGNSA. The CDR3 consists of 15 residues. The CDR3 nucleotides read TGTGCCAGCAGCTTTTATCAGGGGAGCACAGATACGCAGTATTTT. This translates into CASSFYQGSTDTQYF.

Only a few counts were recorded for this clonotype. The chain carries TRBV6-5 and TRBJ2-2, with TRBD1 as a possible D gene (6 bases). The CDR3 consists of 12 residues. Looked up from germline, CDR1 is MNHEY and CDR2 is SVGAGI. V was clipped by 5 bases and J by 6 bases, with 7 bases between them. The CDR3 spells CASSRQAGELFF. The CDR3 nucleotides are TGTGCCAGCAGTCGACAGGCCGGGGAGCTGTTTTTT.

V gene TRBV5-6 combines with J gene TRBJ2-5; TRBD2 is a possible D gene (7 bases). Trimming pared 2 bases from V and 4 bases from J, leaving 18 bases between. Germline V lookup: CDR1 SGHDT, CDR2 YYEEEE. CDR3 size: 16 residues. CDR3 loop: CASSLTGGSGAETQYF. DNA for the CDR3: TGTGCCAGCAGCTTAACGGGGGGCAGCGGTGCAGAGACCCAGTACTTC.